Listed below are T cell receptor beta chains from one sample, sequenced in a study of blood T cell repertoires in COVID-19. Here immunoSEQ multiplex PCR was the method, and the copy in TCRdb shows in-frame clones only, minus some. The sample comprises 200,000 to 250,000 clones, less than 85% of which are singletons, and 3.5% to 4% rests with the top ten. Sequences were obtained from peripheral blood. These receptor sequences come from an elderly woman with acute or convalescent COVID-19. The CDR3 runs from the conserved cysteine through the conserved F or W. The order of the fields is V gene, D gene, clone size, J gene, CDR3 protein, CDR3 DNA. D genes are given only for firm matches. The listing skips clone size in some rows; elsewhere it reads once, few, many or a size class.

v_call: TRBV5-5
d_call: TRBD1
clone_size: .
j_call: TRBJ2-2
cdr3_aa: CASSLERGPGGELFF
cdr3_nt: TGTGCCAGCAGCTTGGAAAGGGGGCCAGGCGGGGAGCTGTTTTTT

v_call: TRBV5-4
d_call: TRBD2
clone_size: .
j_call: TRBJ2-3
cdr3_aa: CASSLRLAGSTDTQYF
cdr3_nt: TGTGCCAGCAGCTTAAGACTAGCGGGGAGCACAGATACGCAGTATTTT

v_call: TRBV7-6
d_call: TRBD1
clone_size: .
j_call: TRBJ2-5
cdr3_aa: CASSLAVGQGAQETQYF
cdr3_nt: TGTGCCAGCAGCTTAGCGGTGGGTCAGGGGGCCCAAGAGACCCAGTACTTC

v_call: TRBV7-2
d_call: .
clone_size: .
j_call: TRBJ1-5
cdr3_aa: CASSGRGSSNQPQHF
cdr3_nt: TGTGCCAGCAGCGGCCGGGGGTCAAGCAATCAGCCCCAGCATTTT

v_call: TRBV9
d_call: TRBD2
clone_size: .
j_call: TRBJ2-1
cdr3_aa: CASSVAASGVGSYNEQFF
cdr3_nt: TGTGCCAGCAGCGTAGCGGCTAGCGGGGTGGGCTCCTACAATGAGCAGTTCTTC

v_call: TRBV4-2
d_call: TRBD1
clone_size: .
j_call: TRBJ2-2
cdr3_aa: CASSQKGQTDTGELFF
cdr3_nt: TGTGCCAGCAGCCAAAAGGGACAGACGGACACCGGGGAGCTGTTTTTT

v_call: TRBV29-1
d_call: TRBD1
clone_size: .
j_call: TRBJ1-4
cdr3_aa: CSVSTGLTEKLFF
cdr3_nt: TGCAGCGTCTCGACAGGGCTTACTGAAAAACTGTTTTTT

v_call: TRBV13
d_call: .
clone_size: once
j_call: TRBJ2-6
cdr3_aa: CASSKGASGANVLTF
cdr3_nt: TGTGCCAGCAGTAAAGGGGCTAGTGGGGCCAACGTCCTGACTTTC

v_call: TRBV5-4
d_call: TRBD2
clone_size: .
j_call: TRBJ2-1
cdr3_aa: CASSLMTSGGYEQFF
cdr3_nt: TGTGCCAGCAGCTTGATGACTAGCGGGGGTTATGAGCAGTTCTTC

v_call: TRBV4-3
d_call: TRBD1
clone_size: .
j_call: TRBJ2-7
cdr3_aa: CASSQDRNRGYEQYF
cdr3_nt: TGCGCCAGCAGCCAAGATAGGAACAGGGGGTACGAGCAGTACTTC

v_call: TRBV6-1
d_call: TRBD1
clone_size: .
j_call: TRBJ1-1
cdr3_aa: CASSDAGTALGGLNTEAFF
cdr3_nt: TGTGCCAGCAGTGATGCCGGGACAGCCTTAGGGGGGCTGAACACTGAAGCTTTCTTT

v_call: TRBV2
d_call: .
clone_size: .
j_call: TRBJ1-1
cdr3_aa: CASSYRDEAFF
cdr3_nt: TGTGCCAGCAGTTACAGGGATGAAGCTTTCTTT

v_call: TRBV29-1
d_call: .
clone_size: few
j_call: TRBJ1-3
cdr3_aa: CSVLEFSGNTIYF
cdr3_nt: TGCAGCGTGTTAGAGTTCTCTGGAAACACCATATATTTT

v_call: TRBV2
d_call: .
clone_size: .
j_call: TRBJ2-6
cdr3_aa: CASSVPSGANVLTF
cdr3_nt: TGTGCCAGCAGTGTGCCGAGTGGGGCCAACGTCCTGACTTTC

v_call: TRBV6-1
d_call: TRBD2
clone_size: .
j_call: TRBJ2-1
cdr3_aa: CASSDLRAGGGLNEQFF
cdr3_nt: TGTGCCAGCAGTGATCTCCGAGCGGGGGGCGGTCTCAATGAGCAGTTCTTC

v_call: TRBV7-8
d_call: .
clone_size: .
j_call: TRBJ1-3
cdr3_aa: CASSLGGILTGNTIYF
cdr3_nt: TGTGCCAGCAGCTTAGGGGGCATCCTCACGGGAAACACCATATATTTT

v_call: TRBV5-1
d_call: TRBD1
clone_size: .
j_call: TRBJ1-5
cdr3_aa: CASSLGTGGNNQPQHF
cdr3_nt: TGCGCCAGCAGCTTGGGGACAGGGGGGAACAATCAGCCCCAGCATTTT

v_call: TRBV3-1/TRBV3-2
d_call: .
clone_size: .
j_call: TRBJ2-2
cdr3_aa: CASSPGDRAGELFF
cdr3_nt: TGTGCCAGCAGCCCCGGGGATAGGGCCGGGGAGCTGTTTTTT

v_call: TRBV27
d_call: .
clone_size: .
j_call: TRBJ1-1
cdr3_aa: CASSLQGRGTEAFF
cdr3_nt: TGTGCCAGCAGTTTACAAGGCAGGGGCACTGAAGCTTTCTTT

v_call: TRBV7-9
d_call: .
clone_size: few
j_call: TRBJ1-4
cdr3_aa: CASSLDGLGEKLFF
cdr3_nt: TGTGCCAGCAGCTTAGACGGGTTGGGTGAAAAACTGTTTTTT

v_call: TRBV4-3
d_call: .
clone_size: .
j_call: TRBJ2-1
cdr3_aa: CASSLQRSSYNEQFF
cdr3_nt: TGCGCCAGCAGCCTTCAAAGGAGCTCCTACAATGAGCAGTTCTTC

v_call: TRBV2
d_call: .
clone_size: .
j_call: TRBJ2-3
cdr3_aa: CASSRQTSPQDTQYF
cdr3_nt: TGTGCCAGCAGTAGACAGACTTCCCCACAAGATACGCAGTATTTT

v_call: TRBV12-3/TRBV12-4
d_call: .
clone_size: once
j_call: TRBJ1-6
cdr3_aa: CASSLAGSGLIAF
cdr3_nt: TGTGCCAGCAGTTTAGCGGGGAGTGGGCTTATCGCCTTT

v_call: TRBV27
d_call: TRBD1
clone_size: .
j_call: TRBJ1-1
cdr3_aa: CASSPTGGTEAFF
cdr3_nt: TGTGCCAGCAGCCCAACAGGGGGCACTGAAGCTTTCTTT

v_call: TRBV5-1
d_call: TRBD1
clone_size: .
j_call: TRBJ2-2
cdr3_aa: CASSRTGAPNTGELFF
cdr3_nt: TGCGCCAGCAGCAGGACAGGGGCTCCTAACACCGGGGAGCTGTTTTTT

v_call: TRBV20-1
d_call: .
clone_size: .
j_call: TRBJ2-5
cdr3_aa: CSASHAGPPAETQYF
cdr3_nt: TGCAGTGCTAGTCACGCGGGACCACCCGCGGAGACCCAGTACTTC

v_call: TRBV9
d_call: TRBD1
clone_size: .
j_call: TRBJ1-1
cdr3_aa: CASGPGQGAKTEAFF
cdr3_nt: TGTGCCAGCGGACCGGGACAGGGGGCGAAGACTGAAGCTTTCTTT

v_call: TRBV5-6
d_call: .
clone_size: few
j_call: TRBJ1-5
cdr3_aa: CASSFGVSNQPQHF
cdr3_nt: TGTGCCAGCAGCTTCGGGGTTAGCAATCAGCCCCAGCATTTT

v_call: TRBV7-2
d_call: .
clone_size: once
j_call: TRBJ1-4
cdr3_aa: CASSLARRTNEKLFF
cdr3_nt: TGTGCCAGCAGCTTAGCTCGGCGGACTAATGAAAAACTGTTTTTT

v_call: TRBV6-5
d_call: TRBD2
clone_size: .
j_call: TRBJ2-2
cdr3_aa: CASSRRGANTGELFF
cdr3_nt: TGTGCCAGCAGTCGGCGGGGGGCAAACACCGGGGAGCTGTTTTTT

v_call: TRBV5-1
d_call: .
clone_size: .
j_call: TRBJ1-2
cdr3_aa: CASSLESGRMGYGYTF
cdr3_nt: TGCGCCAGCAGCTTGGAATCAGGGAGGATGGGCTATGGCTACACCTTC

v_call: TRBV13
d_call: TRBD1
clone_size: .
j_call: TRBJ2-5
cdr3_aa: CASTTDRGAETQYF
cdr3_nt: TGTGCCAGCACCACGGACAGGGGAGCGGAGACCCAGTACTTC

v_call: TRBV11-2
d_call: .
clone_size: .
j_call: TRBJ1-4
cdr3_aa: CASSLSRGDNEKLFF
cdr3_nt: TGTGCCAGCAGCTTAAGTCGGGGAGATAATGAAAAACTGTTTTTT

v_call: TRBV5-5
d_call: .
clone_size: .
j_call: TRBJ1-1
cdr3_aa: CASSPFGGRPFF
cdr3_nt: TGTGCCAGCAGTCCCTTTGGCGGCCGGCCTTTCTTT

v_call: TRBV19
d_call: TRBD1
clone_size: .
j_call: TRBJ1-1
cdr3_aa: CASSPRTGNTEAFF
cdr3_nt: TGTGCCAGTAGTCCGCGGACAGGGAACACTGAAGCTTTCTTT

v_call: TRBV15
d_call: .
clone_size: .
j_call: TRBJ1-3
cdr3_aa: CATSRDPQGGNTIYF
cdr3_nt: TGTGCCACCAGCAGAGATCCCCAGGGTGGAAACACCATATATTTT

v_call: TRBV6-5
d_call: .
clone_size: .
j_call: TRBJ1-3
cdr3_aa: CASSYGGSGNTIYF
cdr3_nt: TGTGCCAGCAGTTACGGGGGCTCAGGAAACACCATATATTTT

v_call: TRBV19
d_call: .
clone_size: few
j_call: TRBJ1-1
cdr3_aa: CASSILGQLDTEAFF
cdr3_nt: TGTGCCAGTAGTATCCTCGGACAGCTTGACACTGAAGCTTTCTTT

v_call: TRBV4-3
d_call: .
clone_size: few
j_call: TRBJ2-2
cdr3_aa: CASSQEGTPTGELFF
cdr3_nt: TGCGCCAGCAGCCAAGAAGGGACACCCACCGGGGAGCTGTTTTTT

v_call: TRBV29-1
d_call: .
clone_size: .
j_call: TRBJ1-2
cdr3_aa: CSVESGSAYTF
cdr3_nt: TGCAGCGTTGAATCGGGGTCAGCTTACACCTTC

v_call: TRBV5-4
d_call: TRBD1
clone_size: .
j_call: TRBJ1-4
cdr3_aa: CASSPGQADEKLFF
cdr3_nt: TGTGCCAGCAGCCCCGGACAGGCCGATGAAAAACTGTTTTTT

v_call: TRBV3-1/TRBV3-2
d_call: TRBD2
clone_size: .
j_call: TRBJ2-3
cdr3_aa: CASSQGLAGTYDTQYF
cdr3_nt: TGTGCCAGCAGCCAAGGTCTAGCGGGGACATATGATACGCAGTATTTT

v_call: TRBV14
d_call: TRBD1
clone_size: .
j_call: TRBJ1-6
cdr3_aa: CASRREGTGDTPLHF
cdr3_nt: TGTGCCAGCAGACGTGAAGGGACAGGGGATACACCCCTCCACTTT

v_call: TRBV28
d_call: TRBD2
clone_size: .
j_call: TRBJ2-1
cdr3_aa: CASTFSGGAHDEQFF
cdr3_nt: TGTGCCAGCACTTTTAGCGGGGGGGCCCATGATGAGCAGTTCTTC

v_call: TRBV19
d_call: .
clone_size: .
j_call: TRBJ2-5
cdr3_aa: CASSRGVETQYF
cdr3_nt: TGTGCCAGTAGCAGGGGCGTTGAGACCCAGTACTTC

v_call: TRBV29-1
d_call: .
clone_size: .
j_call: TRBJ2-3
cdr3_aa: CSALVPGFSTDTQYF
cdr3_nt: TGCAGCGCCCTCGTCCCGGGGTTTAGCACAGATACGCAGTATTTT

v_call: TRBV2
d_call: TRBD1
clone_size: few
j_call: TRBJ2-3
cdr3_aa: CASSVQGSWTDTQYF
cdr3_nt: TGTGCCAGCAGTGTACAGGGGAGCTGGACAGATACGCAGTATTTT

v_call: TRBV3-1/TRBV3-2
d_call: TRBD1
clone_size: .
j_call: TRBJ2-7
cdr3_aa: CASSQTTGGVYF
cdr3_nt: TGTGCCAGCAGCCAGACGACAGGGGGCGTTTACTTC

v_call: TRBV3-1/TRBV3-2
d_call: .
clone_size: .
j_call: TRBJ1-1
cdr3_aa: CASSRLGSTEAFF
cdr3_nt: TGTGCCAGCAGCCGCCTCGGGAGCACTGAAGCTTTCTTT

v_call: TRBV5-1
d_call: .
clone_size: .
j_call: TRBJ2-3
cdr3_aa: CASSVRVTGTDTQYF
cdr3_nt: TGCGCCAGCAGCGTCAGGGTTACCGGCACAGATACGCAGTATTTT

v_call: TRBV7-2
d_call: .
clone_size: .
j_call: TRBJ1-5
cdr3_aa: CASSLGGRVGNQPQHF
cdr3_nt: TGTGCCAGCAGCTTAGGAGGCAGGGTTGGGAATCAGCCCCAGCATTTT

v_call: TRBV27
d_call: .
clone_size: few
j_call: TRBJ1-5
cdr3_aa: CASSSRPTNQPQHF
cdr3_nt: TGTGCCAGCAGCTCTCGCCCAACTAATCAGCCCCAGCATTTT

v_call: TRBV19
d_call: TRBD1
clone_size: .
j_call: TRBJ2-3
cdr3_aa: CASSGGQQYTDTQYF
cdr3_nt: TGTGCCAGTAGTGGGGGACAGCAGTACACAGATACGCAGTATTTT

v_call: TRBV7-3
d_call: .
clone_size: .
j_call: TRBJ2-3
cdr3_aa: CASSLGGATATDTQYF
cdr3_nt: TGTGCCAGCAGCTTAGGGGGGGCGACGGCCACAGATACGCAGTATTTT

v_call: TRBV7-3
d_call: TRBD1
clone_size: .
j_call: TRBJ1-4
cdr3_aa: CASSDDRGTNEKLFF
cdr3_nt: TGTGCCAGCAGTGACGACAGGGGAACTAATGAAAAACTGTTTTTT

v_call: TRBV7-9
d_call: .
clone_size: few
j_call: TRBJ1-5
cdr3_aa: CASSRESNQPQHF
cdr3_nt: TGTGCCAGCAGCCGGGAGAGCAATCAGCCCCAGCATTTT

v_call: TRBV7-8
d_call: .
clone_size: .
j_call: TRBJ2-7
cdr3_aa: CASSLEQGPTYEQYF
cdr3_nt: TGTGCCAGCAGCTTAGAACAGGGACCGACCTACGAGCAGTACTTC